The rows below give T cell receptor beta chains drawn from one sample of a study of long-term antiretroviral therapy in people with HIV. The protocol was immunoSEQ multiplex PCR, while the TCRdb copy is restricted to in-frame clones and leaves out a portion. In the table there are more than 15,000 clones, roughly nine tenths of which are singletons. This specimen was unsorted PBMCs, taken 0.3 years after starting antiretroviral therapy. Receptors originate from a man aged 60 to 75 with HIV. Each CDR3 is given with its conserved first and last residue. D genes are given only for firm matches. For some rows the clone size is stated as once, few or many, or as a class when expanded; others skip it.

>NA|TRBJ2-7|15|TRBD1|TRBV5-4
CASSPGQDRAYEQYF
TGTGCCAGCAGCCCGGGGCAGGACAGGGCCTACGAGCAGTACTTC
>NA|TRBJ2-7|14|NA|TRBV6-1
CASSDREWLREQYF
TGTGCCAGCAGTGACCGGGAGTGGCTGAGAGAGCAGTACTTC
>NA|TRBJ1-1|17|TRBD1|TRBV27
CASHDPGQGHPGTEAFF
TGTGCCAGCCATGACCCCGGACAGGGTCACCCGGGCACTGAAGCTTTCTTT
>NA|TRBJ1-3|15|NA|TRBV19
CASSLGTASGNTIYF
TGTGCCAGTTCTTTAGGCACAGCGTCTGGAAACACCATATATTTT
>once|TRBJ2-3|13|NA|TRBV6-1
CASSVRGYDTQYF
TGTGCCAGCAGTGTTAGGGGTTACGATACGCAGTATTTT
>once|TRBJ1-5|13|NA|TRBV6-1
CASSGTLNQPQHF
TGTGCCAGCAGCGGGACACTTAATCAGCCCCAGCATTTT
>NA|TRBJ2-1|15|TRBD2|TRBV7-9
CASSLVLAGENEQFF
TGTGCCAGCAGCTTAGTACTAGCGGGAGAGAATGAGCAGTTCTTC
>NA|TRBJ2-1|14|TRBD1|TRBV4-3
CASSQDTGTGVQFF
TGCGCCAGCAGCCAAGATACGGGGACAGGGGTGCAGTTCTTC
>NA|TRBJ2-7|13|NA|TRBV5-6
CASSLTPEYEQYF
TGTGCCAGCAGCTTAACTCCGGAATACGAGCAGTACTTC
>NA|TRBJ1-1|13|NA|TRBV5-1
CASGEGWLTEAFF
TGCGCCAGCGGAGAGGGATGGCTCACTGAAGCTTTCTTT